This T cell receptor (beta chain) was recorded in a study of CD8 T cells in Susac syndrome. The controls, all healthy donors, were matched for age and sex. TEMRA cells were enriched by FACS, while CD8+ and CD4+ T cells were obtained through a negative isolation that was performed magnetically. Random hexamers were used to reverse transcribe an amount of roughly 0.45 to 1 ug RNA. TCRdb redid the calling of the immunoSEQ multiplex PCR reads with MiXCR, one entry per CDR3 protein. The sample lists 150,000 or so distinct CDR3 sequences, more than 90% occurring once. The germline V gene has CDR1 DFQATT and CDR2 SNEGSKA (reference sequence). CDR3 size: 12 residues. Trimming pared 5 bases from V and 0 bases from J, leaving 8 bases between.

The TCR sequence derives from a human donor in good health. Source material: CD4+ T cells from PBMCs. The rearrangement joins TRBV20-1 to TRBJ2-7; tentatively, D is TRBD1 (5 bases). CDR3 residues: CSAPGSSYEQYF. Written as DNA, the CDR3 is TGCAGTGCTCCAGGGTCCTCCTACGAGCAGTACTTC.